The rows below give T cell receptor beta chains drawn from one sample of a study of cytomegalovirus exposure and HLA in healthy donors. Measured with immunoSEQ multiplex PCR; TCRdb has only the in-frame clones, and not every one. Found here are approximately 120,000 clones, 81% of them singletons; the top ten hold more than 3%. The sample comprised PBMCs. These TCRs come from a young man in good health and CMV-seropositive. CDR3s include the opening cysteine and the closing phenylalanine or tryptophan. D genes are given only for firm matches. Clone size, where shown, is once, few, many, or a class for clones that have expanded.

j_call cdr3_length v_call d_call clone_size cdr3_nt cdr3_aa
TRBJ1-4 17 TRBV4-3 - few TGCGCCAGCAGCCAAGAGTTCGGGGGTGCACTTGGTGAAAAACTGTTTTTT CASSQEFGGALGEKLFF
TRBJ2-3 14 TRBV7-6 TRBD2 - TGTGCCAGCAGCCCTCGGGGGGACACAGATACGCAGTATTTT CASSPRGDTDTQYF
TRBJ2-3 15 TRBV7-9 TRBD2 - TGTGCCAGCAGCTTTGCGGGGGGGATTACAGATACGCAGTATTTT CASSFAGGITDTQYF
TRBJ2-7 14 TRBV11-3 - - TGTGCCAGCAGCTCTGCCAGGGCCCCCTACGAGCAGTACTTC CASSSARAPYEQYF
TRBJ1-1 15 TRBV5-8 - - TGTGCCAGCAGCTTAGGGTCGGGAGTGGGCACTGAAGCTTTCTTT CASSLGSGVGTEAFF
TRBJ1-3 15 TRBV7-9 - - TGTGCCAGCAGCTTGCGGGACTTCTCTGGAAACACCATATATTTT CASSLRDFSGNTIYF
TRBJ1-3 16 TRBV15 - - TGTGCCACCAGCAGAGATTTGGCAGGGTCTGGAAACACCATATATTTT CATSRDLAGSGNTIYF
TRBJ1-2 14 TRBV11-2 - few TGTGCCAGCAGCTTAGTTCCGGGATTCTATGGCTACACCTTC CASSLVPGFYGYTF
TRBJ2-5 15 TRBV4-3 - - TGCGCCAGCAGCCAAGCTCTGGGCTTCCAAGAGACCCAGTACTTC CASSQALGFQETQYF
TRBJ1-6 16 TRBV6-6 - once TGTGCCAGCAGTTCGGACCTAGGACAGTTTAATTCACCCCTCCACTTT CASSSDLGQFNSPLHF
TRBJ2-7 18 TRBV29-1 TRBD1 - TGCAGCGTTGCAGGAGACCCGGCCCGGGACAGGGGGCTGTACGAGCAGTACTTC CSVAGDPARDRGLYEQYF
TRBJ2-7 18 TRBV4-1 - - TGCGCCAGCAGCCAAGGGCGGGGTTCCGCTTTTTACACCTACGAGCAGTACTTC CASSQGRGSAFYTYEQYF
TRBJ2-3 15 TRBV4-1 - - TGCGCCAGCAGCCCTTTTGGGGTGGGGCAGGATACGCAGTATTTT CASSPFGVGQDTQYF
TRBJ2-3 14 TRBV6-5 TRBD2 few TGTGCCAGCACTCCTAGCGGGAGAGGGAATACGCAGTATTTT CASTPSGRGNTQYF
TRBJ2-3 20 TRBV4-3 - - TGCGCCAGCAGCCAAGAGGGGCTCATACAGGCCCCCTTTCCGACAGATACGCAGTATTTT CASSQEGLIQAPFPTDTQYF